The TCR beta chain under discussion was sequenced for a study of graft-versus-host responses after intestinal transplantation. The wider study: Anti-thymocyte globulin served as induction for all recipients, who then took tacrolimus and steroids for approximately three years.

Only in-frame clones appear in the TCRdb table, and some are missing; sequencing was by immunoSEQ multiplex PCR. This table has around 92,000 clones, roughly 88% appearing once. Broader study findings: Subjects displaying graft-donor T cell macrochimerism possessed elevated graft-versus-host to host-versus-graft clonal ratios inside allografts. GvH clones occurred in recipient marrow; some first appeared in ileum or blood. The highest levels of circulating GvH clones went along with early declines in HvG clones after transplant.

This clone appeared a few times. Its antigen is undetermined. V lost 4 bases to trimming and J lost 8 bases; unmatched junction nucleotides: 5. The CDR3 is 12 residues long. Germline CDR1 is SGHDT and CDR2 is YYEEEE. The sequencing here drew on PBMCs, taken 255 days after intestinal transplant. This sequence joins TRBV5-6 and TRBJ1-2; 7 positions agree with TRBD1. The sequence came from a human patient who received an intestinal transplant, so some T cells may come from the graft donor. CDR3 residues: CASSAQGVGYTF. The CDR3 nucleotides read TGTGCCAGCAGCGCCCAGGGGGTCGGCTACACCTTC.